This TCR beta chain stems from a study of shared clonotypes between healthy human individuals. The method was immunoSEQ multiplex PCR; TCRdb's version includes in-frame clones alone and lacks a portion of them. Of 300,000 or so clones in the sample, roughly 70% were seen once. This clone was seen a single time. The germline gives CDR1 GTSNPN, CDR2 SVGIG (reference sequence). The CDR3 spans 16 residues. V trimming: 2 bases; J trimming: 4 bases; junction bases outside the gene matches: 11. The sequencing sample was made of memory CD4+ T cells sorted from blood. Subset indicated: CD45RA-negative fraction. This chain links TRBV30 with TRBJ2-3; 8 bases are a match to TRBD2. This sequence was found in a young man in good health. CDR3 DNA sequence: TGTGCCTGGAGTCGCGGCCTAGCGGGTTTCCCAGATACGCAGTATTTT. Translation: CAWSRGLAGFPDTQYF.